Listed here are 12 T cell receptor beta chains from one sample, sequenced in a study of T cell repertoires in cytomegalovirus infection. TCRdb re-called the reads with MiXCR, one entry per CDR3 protein. The sample shows 110,000 to 150,000 distinct CDR3 sequences, 5.5% to 8% of them seen only once. Sequencing used PBMCs. These receptors all come from a human donor in good health (CMV status not recorded). Some clones in this sample may be carry-over from other donors' samples.

Ten or more counts support this clonotype. The gene calls are TRBV7-6 and TRBJ2-3; 14 bases align to TRBD2. V dropped 3 bases and J dropped 4; count of bases not matched to a gene: 6. The V gene's germline CDR1 is SGHVS and CDR2 FNYEAQ. This CDR3 has 17 residues. CDR3 sequence: CASSFRLAGGRADTQYF. For the CDR3, the DNA is TGTGCCAGCAGCTTCCGACTAGCGGGGGGGAGGGCAGATACGCAGTATTTT.

Notes on this clonotype: Being one base from a much bigger clone, this may be a read error. The chain uses TRBV7-3 and TRBJ1-2; the D gene is possibly TRBD1 (5 bases). The CDR3 contains 12 residues. CDR1 SGHTA and CDR2 FQGTGA come from the germline V gene. CDR3 in amino acids: CASRDSIYGFTF. CDR3 DNA sequence: TGTGCCAGCCGGGACTCGATTTATGGCTTCACCTTC.

The chain uses TRBV2 and TRBJ1-2; D is perhaps TRBD1 (5 bases). Between the trimmed V and J ends, which lost 4 bases and 0 bases, there was a span of 12 bases. Germline values: CDR1 SNHLY, CDR2 FYNNEI. The CDR3 contains 15 residues. CDR3 in amino acids: CASSGGRAANYGYTF. DNA for the CDR3: TGTGCCAGCAGTGGGGGACGAGCGGCTAACTATGGCTACACCTTC.

There are many counts of this clonotype. The chain employs TRBV20-1 and TRBJ2-7; 7 bases map to TRBD1. The V segment lost 2 bases and the J segment 4 bases; nucleotides outside the gene matches: 5. The CDR3 is 13 amino acids. Germline CDR1 DFQATT, CDR2 SNEGSKA (reference sequence). The CDR3 DNA reads TGCAGTGCTAGATTCCCGACAGGGTACGAGCAGTACTTC. This sequence encodes CSARFPTGYEQYF.

For the CDR3, the DNA is TGTGCCAGCACCACTCGAGAGGGTTTAGGCTACGAGCAGTACTTC. This codes for CASTTREGLGYEQYF. J is TRBJ2-7 and V is TRBV2; possibly TRBD2 for D (5 bases). CDR3 length: 15 residues. Trimming removed 7 bases from V and 3 bases from J, with 19 bases in between. Germline V gives CDR1 SNHLY, CDR2 FYNNEI.

This clonotype was detected many times. V usage is TRBV7-2 and J usage is TRBJ2-2, with 9 bases lining up with TRBD1. Germline values: CDR1 SGHTA, CDR2 FQGNSA. The junction had 3 bases not matched to a gene; V was cut back by 5 bases and J by 5 bases. This CDR3 is 14 amino acids long. The CDR3 DNA reads as TGTGCCAGCAGCATACAGGGGGCGACCGGGGAGCTGTTTTTT. Translation gives CASSIQGATGELFF.

By proportion, this clonotype is medium-sized. The V gene is TRBV7-2, the J gene TRBJ1-1; D gene ambiguous. The V end was cut by 5 bases, the J end by 0 bases, with 10 bases between. The CDR3 has 14 residues. Germline CDR1 reads SGHTA; CDR2 reads FQGNSA. The CDR3 DNA is TGTGCCAGCAGCATAACGGCCATGAACACTGAAGCTTTCTTT. This gives the protein CASSITAMNTEAFF. The complete variable domain, with remaining parts taken from reference TRBV7-2 and TRBJ1-1, reads GAGVSQSPSNKVTEKGKDVELRCDPISGHTALYWYRQSLGQGLEFLIYFQGNSAPDKSGLPSDRFSAERTGGSVSTLTIQRTQQEDSAVYLCASSITAMNTEAFFGQGTRLTVV.

This clonotype was seen many times. The V and J genes are TRBV7-9 and TRBJ2-7; the D call may be TRBD1 or TRBD2 (5 bases each). The germline V gene has CDR1 SEHNR and CDR2 FQNEAQ (reference sequence). The CDR3 is 14 amino acids. The V and J ends lost 5 bases and 2 bases respectively, with 13 bases between them. The CDR3 protein is CASSPTGTPYEQYF. CDR3 DNA: TGTGCCAGCAGCCCAACCGGGACGCCCTACGAGCAGTACTTC.

This clonotype was recorded many times. The CDR3 region has the DNA TGTGCCAGCAGCTTAAGTTCGACCTCGAACACCGGGGAGCTGTTTTTT. This translates into CASSLSSTSNTGELFF. The chain has TRBV7-3 and TRBJ2-2; D unclear. V was cut by 1 base and J by 0 bases, with 9 bases left in between. The V gene's germline CDR1 is SGHTA and CDR2 FQGTGA. CDR3 length: 16 residues.

This chain joins TRBV4-3 and TRBJ2-5; D perhaps matches TRBD2 (6 bases). Germline V gives CDR1 LGHNA, CDR2 YSLEER. The CDR3 covers 15 residues. The V end lost 0 bases, the J end lost 4 bases, and 12 bases lay between the germline ends. For the CDR3, the DNA is TGCGCCAGCAGCCAAGATGTGAGTAGCGGAGAGACCCAGTACTTC. Protein sequence: CASSQDVSSGETQYF.

This clonotype has just a few counts. The chain recombines TRBV29-1 with TRBJ1-2; weak D call: TRBD1 (6 bases). The CDR3 sequence is 12 residues long. The germline CDR1 and CDR2 sequences are SQVTM and ANQGSEA. Trimming pared 7 bases from V and 5 bases from J, leaving 14 bases between. The DNA for the CDR3 is TGCAGCGAGGGGGGCCAGCAGTATGGCTACACCTTC. Translation gives CSEGGQQYGYTF.

This clonotype has more than one count but fewer than ten. J is TRBJ1-3 and V is TRBV5-1, with D possibly TRBD1 on 5 matching bases. Looked up from germline, CDR1 is SGHRS and CDR2 is YFSETQ. Trimming removed 3 bases at V and 4 bases at J, with 14 bases between. CDR3 length: 15 residues. The CDR3 DNA sequence: TGCGCCAGCAGCTACGACAGTACTATAGGAAACACCATATATTTT. This encodes CASSYDSTIGNTIYF.